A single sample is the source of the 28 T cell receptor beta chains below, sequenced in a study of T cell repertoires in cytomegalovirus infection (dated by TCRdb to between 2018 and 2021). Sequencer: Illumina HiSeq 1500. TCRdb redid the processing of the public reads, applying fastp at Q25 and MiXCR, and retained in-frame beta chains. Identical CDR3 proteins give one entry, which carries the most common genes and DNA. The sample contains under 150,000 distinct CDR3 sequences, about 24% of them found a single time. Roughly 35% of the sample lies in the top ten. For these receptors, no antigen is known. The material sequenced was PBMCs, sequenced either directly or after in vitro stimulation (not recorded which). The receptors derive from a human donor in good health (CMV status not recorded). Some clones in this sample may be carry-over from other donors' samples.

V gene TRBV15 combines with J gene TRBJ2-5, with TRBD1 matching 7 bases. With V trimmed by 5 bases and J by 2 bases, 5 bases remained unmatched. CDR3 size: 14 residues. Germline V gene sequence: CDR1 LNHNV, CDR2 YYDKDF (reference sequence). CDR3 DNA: TGTGCCACCAGCTCCCAGGGGGTACAAGAGACCCAGTACTTC. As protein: CATSSQGVQETQYF. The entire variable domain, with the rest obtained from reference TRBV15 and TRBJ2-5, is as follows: DAMVIQNPRYQVTQFGKPVTLSCSQTLNHNVMYWYQQKSSQAPKLLFHYYDKDFNNEADTPDNFQSRRPNTSFCFLDIRSPGLGDTAMYLCATSSQGVQETQYFGPGTRLLVL.

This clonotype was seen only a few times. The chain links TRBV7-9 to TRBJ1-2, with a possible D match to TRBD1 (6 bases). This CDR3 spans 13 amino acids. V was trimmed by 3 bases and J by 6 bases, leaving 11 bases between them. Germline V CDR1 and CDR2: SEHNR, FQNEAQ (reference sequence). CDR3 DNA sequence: TGTGCCAGCAGCTTGTTTAACAGGGATGGCTACACCTTC. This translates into CASSLFNRDGYTF.

The CDR3 bases are TGTGCCAGCAGGGAGCGTGGGACTGAAGCTTTCTTT. Protein sequence: CASRERGTEAFF. The chain has TRBV28 and TRBJ1-1, with D unclear. The ends were cut back, 6 bases at V and 5 bases at J, with 10 bases in the middle. Germline loops: CDR1 MDHEN, CDR2 SYDVKM. The CDR3 is made up of 12 amino acids.

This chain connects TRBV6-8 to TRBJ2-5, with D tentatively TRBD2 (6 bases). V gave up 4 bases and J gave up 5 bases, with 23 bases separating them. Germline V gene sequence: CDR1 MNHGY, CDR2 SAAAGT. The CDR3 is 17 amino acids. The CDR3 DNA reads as TGTGCCAGCAGTTCTTTACCCCAGGAGTATGGGGGGGAGACCCAGTACTTC. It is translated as CASSSLPQEYGGETQYF.

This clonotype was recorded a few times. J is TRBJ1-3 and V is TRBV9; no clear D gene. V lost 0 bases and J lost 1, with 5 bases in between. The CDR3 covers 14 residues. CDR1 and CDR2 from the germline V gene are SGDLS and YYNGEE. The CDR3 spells CASSVEGSGNTIYF. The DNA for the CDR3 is TGTGCCAGCAGCGTAGAGGGATCTGGAAACACCATATATTTT.

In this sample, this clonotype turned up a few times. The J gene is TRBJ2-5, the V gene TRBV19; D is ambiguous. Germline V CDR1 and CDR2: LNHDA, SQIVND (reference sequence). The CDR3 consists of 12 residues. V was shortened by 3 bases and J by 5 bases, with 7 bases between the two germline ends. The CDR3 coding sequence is TGTGCCAGTAGTATGGGGTTTGAGACCCAGTACTTC. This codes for CASSMGFETQYF.

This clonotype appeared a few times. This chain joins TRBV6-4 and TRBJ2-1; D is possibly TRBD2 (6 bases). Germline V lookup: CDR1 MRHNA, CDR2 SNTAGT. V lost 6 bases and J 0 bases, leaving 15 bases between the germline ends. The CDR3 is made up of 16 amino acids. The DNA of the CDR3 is TGTGCCAGCAGCCCCGGCGGGGAGAGCTCCTACAATGAGCAGTTCTTC. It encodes CASSPGGESSYNEQFF.

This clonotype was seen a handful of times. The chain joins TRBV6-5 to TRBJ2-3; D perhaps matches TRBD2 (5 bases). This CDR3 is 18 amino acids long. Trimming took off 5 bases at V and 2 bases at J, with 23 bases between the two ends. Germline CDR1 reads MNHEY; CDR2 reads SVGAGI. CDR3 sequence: CASSDLISSIPTTDTQYF. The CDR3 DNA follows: TGTGCCAGCAGTGACTTAATCTCTAGCATACCCACCACAGATACGCAGTATTTT.

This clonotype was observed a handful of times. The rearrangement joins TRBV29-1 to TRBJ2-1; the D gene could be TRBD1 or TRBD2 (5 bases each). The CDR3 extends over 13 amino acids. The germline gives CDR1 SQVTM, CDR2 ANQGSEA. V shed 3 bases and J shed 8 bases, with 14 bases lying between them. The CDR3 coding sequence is TGCAGCGTTGAGGGCAGGTTGGGGGATGAGCAGTTCTTC. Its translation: CSVEGRLGDEQFF.

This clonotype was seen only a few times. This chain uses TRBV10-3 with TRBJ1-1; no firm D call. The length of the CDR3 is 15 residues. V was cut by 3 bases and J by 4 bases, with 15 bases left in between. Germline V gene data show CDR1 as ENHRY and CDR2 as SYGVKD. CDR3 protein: CAISESGGMGTEAFF. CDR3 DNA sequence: TGTGCCATCAGTGAAAGTGGAGGAATGGGCACTGAAGCTTTCTTT.

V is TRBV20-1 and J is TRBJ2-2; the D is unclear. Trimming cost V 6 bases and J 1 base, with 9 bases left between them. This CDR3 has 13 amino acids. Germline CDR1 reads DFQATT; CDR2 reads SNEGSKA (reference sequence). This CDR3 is CSAARRNTGELFF. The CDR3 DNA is TGCAGTGCAGCAAGGCGGAACACCGGGGAGCTGTTTTTT.

The CDR3 spells CASSQGYRDRFVRAKNIQYF. In DNA form, the CDR3 reads TGTGCCAGCAGCCAAGGCTACCGGGACAGATTTGTTCGGGCCAAAAACATTCAGTACTTC. The chain combines TRBV4-2 with TRBJ2-4, with 7 bases fitting TRBD1. J was trimmed by 1 base and V by 1 base; bases with no gene match: 16. Germline V gives CDR1 LGHNA, CDR2 YNFKEQ. The CDR3 is made up of 20 amino acids.

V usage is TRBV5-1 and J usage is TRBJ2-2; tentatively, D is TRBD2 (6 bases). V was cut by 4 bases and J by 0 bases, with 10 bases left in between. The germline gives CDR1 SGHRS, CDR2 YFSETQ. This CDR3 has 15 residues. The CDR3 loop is CASSLRDSNTGELFF. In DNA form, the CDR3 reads TGCGCCAGCAGCCTACGGGACTCGAACACCGGGGAGCTGTTTTTT.

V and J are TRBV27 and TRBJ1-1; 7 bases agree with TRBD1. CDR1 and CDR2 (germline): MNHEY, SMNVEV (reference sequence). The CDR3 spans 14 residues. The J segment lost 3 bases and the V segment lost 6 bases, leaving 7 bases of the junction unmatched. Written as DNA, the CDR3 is TGTGCCAGCAGAGAGACAGGGACCTACACTGAAGCTTTCTTT. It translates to CASRETGTYTEAFF.

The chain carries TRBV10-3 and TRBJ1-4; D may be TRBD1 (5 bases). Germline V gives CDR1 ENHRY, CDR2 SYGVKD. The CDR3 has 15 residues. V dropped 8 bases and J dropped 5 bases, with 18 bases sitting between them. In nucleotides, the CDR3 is TGTGCCATCCGCCTAGGCCCAGGGACCAATGAAAAACTGTTTTTT. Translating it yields CAIRLGPGTNEKLFF.

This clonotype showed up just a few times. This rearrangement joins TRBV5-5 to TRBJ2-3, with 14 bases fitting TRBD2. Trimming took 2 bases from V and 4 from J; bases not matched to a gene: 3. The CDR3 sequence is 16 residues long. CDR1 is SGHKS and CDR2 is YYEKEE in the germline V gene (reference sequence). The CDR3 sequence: CASSLGTSGSSDTQYF. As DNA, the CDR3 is TGTGCCAGCAGCTTAGGGACTAGCGGGAGCTCAGATACGCAGTATTTT. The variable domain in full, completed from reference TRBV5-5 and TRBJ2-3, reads DAGVTQSPTHLIKTRGQQVTLRCSPISGHKSVSWYQQVLGQGPQFIFQYYEKEERGRGNFPDRFSARQFPNYSSELNVNALLLGDSALYLCASSLGTSGSSDTQYFGPGTRLTVL.

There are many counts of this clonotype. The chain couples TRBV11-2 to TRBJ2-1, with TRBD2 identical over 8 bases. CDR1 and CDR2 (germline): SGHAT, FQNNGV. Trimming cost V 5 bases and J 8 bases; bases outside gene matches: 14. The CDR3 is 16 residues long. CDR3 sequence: CASSAPWAGGVYEQFF. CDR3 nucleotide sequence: TGTGCCAGCAGCGCGCCCTGGGCGGGAGGAGTATATGAGCAGTTCTTC.

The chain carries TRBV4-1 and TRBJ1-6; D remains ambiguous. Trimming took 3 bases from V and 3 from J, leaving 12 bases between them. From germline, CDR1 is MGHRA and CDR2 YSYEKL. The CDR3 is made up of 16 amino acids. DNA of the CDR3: TGCGCCAGCAGCCAGGATGGCCTGAACTATAATTCACCCCTCCACTTT. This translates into CASSQDGLNYNSPLHF.

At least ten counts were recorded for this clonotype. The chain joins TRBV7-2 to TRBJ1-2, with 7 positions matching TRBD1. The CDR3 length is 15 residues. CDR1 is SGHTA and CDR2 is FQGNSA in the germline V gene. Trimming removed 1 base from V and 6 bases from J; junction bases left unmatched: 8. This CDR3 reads CASSLGPDRVHGYTF. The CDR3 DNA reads TGTGCCAGCAGCTTAGGGCCCGACAGGGTGCATGGCTACACCTTC.

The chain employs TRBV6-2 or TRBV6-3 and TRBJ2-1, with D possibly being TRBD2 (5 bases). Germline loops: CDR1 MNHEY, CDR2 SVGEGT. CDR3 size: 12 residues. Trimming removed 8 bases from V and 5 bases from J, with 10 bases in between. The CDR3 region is CASQPGNNEQFF. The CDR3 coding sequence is TGTGCCAGCCAACCGGGAAACAATGAGCAGTTCTTC.

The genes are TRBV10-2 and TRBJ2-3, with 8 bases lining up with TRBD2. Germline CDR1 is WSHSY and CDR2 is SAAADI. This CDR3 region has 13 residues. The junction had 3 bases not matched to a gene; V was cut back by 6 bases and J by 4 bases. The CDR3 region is CASRAGESDTQYF. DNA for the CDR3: TGCGCCAGCAGAGCGGGAGAGTCAGATACGCAGTATTTT.

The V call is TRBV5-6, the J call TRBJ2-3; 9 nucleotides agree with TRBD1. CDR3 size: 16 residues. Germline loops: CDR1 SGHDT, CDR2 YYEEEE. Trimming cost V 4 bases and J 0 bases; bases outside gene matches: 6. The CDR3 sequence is CASSGTGTGSTDTQYF. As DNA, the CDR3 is TGTGCCAGCAGCGGAACCGGGACAGGGAGCACAGATACGCAGTATTTT.

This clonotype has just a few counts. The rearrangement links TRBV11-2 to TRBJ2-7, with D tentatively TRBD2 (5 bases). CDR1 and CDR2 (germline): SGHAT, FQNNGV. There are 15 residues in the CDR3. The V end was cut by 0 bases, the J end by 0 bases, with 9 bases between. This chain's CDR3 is CASSLEGGGSYEQYF. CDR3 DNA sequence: TGTGCCAGCAGCTTAGAAGGCGGAGGCTCCTACGAGCAGTACTTC.

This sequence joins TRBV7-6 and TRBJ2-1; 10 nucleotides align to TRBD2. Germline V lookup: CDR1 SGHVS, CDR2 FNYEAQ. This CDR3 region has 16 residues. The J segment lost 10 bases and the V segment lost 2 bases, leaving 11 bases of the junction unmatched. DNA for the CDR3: TGTGCCAGCAGCTTAACCGGGACTAGCGACGGCGGGGAGCAGTTCTTC. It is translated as CASSLTGTSDGGEQFF.

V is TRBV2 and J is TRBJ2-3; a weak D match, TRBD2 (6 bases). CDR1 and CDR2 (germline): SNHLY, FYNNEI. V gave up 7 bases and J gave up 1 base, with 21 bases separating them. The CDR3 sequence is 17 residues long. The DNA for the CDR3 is TGTGCCAGCATGGGACTCGGAGGGGTTACAGGCACAGATACGCAGTATTTT. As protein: CASMGLGGVTGTDTQYF. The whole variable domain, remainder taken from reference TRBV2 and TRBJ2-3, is EPEVTQTPSHQVTQMGQEVILRCVPISNHLYFYWYRQILGQKVEFLVSFYNNEISEKSEIFDDQFSVERPDGSNFTLKIRSTKLEDSAMYFCASMGLGGVTGTDTQYFGPGTRLTVL.

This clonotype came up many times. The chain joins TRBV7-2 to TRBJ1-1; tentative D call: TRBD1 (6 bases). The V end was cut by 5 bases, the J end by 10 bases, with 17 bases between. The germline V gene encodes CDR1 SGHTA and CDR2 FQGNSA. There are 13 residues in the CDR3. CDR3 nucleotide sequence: TGTGCCAGCAGCGTATTACAGGGAGCAGGAGCTTTCTTT. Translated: CASSVLQGAGAFF. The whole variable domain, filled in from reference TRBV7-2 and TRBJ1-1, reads GAGVSQSPSNKVTEKGKDVELRCDPISGHTALYWYRQSLGQGLEFLIYFQGNSAPDKSGLPSDRFSAERTGGSVSTLTIQRTQQEDSAVYLCASSVLQGAGAFFGQGTRLTVV.

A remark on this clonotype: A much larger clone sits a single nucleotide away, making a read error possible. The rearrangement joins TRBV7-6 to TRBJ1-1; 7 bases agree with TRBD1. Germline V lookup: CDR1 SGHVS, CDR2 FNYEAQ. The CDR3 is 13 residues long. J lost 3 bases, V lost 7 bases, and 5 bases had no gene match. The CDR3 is CASNSQGDTEAFF. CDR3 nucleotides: TGTGCCAGCAACTCCCAGGGGGACACTGAAGCTTTCTTT.

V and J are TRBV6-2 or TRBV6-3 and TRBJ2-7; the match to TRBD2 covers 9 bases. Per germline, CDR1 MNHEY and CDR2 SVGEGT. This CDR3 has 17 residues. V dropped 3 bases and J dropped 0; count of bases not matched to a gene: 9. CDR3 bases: TGTGCCAGCAGTTATCTAATTACTAGCGGGCCCTCCTACGAGCAGTACTTC. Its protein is CASSYLITSGPSYEQYF.